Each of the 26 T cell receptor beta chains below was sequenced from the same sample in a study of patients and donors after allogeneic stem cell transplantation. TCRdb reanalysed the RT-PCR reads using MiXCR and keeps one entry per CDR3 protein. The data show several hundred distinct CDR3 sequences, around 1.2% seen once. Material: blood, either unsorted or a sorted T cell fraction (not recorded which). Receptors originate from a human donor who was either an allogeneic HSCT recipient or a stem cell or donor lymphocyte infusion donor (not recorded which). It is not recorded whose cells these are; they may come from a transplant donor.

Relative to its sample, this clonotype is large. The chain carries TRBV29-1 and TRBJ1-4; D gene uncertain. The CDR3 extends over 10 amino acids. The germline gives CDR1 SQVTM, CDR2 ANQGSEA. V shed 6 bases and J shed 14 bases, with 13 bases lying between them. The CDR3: CSVHDVGLFF. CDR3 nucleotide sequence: TGCAGCGTCCACGACGTAGGGCTGTTTTTT.

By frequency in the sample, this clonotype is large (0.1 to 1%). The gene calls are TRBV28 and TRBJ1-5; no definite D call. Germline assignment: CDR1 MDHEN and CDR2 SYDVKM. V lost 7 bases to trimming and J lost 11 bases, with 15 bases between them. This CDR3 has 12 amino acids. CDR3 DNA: TGTGCCAGCACCCCTCCCCGGGGAGCCCAGCATTTT. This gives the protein CASTPPRGAQHF.

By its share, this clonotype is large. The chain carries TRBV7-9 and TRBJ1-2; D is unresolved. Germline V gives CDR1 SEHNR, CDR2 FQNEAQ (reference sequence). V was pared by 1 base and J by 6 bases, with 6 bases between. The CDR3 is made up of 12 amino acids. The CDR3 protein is CASSLVSNGYTF. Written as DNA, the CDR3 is TGTGCCAGCAGCTTAGTCTCCAATGGCTACACCTTC.

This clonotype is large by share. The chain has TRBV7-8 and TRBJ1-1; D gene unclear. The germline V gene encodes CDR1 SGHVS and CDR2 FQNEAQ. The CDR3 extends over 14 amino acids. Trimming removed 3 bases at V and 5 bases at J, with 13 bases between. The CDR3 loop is CASSFEPLATEAFF. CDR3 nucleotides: TGTGCCAGCAGCTTCGAGCCTTTGGCAACTGAAGCTTTCTTT.

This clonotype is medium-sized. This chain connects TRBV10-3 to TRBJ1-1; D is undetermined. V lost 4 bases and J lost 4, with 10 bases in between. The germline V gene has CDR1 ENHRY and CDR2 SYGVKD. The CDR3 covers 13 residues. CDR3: CAISGGLGTEAFF. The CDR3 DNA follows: TGTGCCATCAGTGGGGGATTGGGCACTGAAGCTTTCTTT.

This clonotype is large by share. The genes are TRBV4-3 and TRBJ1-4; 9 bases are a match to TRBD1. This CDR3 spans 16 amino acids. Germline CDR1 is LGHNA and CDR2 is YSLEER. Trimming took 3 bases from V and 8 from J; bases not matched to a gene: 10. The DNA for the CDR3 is TGCGCCAGCAGCCACGCGGTGGGACAGGGATCCGAAAAACTGTTTTTT. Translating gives CASSHAVGQGSEKLFF.

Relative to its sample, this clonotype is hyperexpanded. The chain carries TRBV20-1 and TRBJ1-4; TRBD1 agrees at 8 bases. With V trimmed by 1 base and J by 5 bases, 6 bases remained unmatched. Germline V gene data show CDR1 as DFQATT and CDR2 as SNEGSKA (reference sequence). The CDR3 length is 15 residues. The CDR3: CSARGWTGRNEKLFF. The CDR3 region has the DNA TGCAGTGCTAGAGGTTGGACAGGGAGGAATGAAAAACTGTTTTTT.

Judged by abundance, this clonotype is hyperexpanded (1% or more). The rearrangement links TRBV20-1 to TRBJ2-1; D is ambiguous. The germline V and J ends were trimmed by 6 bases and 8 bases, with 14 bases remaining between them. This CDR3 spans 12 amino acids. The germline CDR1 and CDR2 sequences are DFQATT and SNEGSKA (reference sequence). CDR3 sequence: CSAKTVWDEQFF. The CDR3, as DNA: TGCAGTGCCAAAACGGTCTGGGATGAGCAGTTCTTC.

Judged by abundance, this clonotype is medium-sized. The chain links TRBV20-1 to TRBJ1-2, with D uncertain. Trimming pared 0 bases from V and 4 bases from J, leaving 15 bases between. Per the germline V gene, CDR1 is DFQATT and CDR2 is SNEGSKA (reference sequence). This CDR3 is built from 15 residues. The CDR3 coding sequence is TGCAGTGCTAGAGATCCGTTGGGCGCAAGCTATGGCTACACCTTC. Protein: CSARDPLGASYGYTF.

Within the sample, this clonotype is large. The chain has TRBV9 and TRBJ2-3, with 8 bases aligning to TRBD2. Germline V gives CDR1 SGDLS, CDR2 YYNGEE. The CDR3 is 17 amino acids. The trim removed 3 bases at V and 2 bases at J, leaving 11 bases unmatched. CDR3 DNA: TGTGCCAGCAGCGGAGGCAAACTAGCGGCCCACACAGATACGCAGTATTTT. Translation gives CASSGGKLAAHTDTQYF.

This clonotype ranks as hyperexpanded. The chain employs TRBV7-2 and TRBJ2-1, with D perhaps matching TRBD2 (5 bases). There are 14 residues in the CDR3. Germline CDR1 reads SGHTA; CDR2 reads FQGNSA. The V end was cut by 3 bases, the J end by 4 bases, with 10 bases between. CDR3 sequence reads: CASSFGISYNEQFF. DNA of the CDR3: TGTGCCAGCAGCTTCGGGATATCATACAATGAGCAGTTCTTC. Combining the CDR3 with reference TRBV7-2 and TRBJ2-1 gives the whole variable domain GAGVSQSPSNKVTEKGKDVELRCDPISGHTALYWYRQSLGQGLEFLIYFQGNSAPDKSGLPSDRFSAERTGGSVSTLTIQRTQQEDSAVYLCASSFGISYNEQFFGPGTRLTVL.

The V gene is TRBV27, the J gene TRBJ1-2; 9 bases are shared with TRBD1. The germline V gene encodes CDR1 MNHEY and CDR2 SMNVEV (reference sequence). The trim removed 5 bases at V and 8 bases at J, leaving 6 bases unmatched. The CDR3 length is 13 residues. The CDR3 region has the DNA TGTGCCAGCAGTAGAGACAGGGGGGCCGGCTACACCTTC. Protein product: CASSRDRGAGYTF.

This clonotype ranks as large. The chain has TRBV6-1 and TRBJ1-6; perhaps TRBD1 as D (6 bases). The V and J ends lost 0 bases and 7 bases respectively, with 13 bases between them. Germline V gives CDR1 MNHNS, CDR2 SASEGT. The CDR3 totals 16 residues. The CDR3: CASSEAKGQPNSPLHF. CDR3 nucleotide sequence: TGTGCCAGCAGTGAAGCAAAAGGACAGCCCAATTCACCCCTCCACTTT.

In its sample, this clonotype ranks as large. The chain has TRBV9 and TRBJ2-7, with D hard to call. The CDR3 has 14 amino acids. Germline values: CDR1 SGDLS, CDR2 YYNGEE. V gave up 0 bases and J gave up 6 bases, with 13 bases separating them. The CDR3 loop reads CASSVGRTHSEQYF. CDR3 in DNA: TGTGCCAGCAGCGTAGGAAGGACCCACAGCGAGCAGTACTTC.

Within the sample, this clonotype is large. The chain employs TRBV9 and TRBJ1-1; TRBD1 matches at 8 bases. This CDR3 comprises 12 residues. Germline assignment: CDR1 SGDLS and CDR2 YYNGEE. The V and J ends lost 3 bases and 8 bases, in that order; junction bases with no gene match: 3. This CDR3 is CASSEGQGEAFF. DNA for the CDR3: TGTGCCAGCAGCGAAGGACAGGGAGAAGCTTTCTTT.

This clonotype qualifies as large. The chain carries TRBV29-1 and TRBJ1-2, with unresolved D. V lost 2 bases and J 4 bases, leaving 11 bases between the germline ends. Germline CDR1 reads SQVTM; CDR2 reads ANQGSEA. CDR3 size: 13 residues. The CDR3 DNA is TGCAGCGTTGAAAGCGGCACTAGCTATGGCTACACCTTC. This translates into CSVESGTSYGYTF.

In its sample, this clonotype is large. CDR3: CASSARDRENYGYTF. CDR3 sequence (DNA): TGTGCCAGCAGCGCTCGGGACAGGGAGAACTATGGCTACACCTTC. The gene calls are TRBV9 and TRBJ1-2, with TRBD1 identical over 9 bases. Germline trimming cut 3 bases from V and 2 bases from J; bases unmatched to any gene: 5. Germline loops: CDR1 SGDLS, CDR2 YYNGEE. The CDR3 spans 15 residues.

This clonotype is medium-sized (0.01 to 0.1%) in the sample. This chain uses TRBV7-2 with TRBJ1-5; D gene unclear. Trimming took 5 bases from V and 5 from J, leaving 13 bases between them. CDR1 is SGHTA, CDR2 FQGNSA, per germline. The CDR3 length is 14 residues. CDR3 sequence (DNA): TGTGCCAGCAGCCCGAGAGGTGGAGATCAGCCCCAGCATTTT. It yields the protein CASSPRGGDQPQHF.

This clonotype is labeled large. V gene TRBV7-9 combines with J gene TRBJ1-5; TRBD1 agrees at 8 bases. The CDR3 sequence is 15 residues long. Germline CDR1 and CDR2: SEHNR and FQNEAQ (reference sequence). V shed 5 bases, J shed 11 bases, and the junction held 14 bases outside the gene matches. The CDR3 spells CASSTHRGLPPTQHF. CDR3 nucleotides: TGTGCCAGCAGCACTCACAGGGGGTTGCCTCCGACCCAGCATTTT.

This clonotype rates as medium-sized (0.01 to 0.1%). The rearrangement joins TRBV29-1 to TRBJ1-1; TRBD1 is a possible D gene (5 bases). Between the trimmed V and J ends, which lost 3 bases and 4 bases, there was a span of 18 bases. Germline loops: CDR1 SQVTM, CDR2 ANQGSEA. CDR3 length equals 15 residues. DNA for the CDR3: TGCAGCGTTGACCCCGGGGACGAGGCGGGCACTGAAGCTTTCTTT. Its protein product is CSVDPGDEAGTEAFF.

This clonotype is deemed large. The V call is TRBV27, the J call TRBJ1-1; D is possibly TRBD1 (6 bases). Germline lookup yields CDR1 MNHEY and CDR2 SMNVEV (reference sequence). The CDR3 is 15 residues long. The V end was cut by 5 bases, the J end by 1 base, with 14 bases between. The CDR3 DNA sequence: TGTGCCAGCAGTCCGTCCCAGGGGTGGAACACTGAAGCTTTCTTT. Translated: CASSPSQGWNTEAFF.

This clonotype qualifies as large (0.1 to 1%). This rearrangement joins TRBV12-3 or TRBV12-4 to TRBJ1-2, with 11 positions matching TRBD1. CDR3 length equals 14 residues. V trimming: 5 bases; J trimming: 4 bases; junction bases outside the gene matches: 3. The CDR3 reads CASSTGTGGYGYTF. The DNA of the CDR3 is TGTGCCAGCAGTACAGGGACAGGGGGCTATGGCTACACCTTC.

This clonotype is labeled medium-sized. CDR3 in DNA: TGTGCGGCCGGGACAGGGGGGACAGATACGCAGTATTTT. It encodes CAAGTGGTDTQYF. The chain is built from TRBV2 and TRBJ2-3, with 11 bases identical to TRBD1. This CDR3 comprises 13 residues. From germline, CDR1 is SNHLY and CDR2 FYNNEI.

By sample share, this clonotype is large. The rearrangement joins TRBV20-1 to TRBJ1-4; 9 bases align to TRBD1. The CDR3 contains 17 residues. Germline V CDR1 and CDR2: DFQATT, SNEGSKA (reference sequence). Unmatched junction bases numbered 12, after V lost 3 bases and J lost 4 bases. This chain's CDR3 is CSARDTYRGRINEKLFF. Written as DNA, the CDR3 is TGCAGTGCTAGGGACACTTACAGGGGGCGGATTAATGAAAAACTGTTTTTT.

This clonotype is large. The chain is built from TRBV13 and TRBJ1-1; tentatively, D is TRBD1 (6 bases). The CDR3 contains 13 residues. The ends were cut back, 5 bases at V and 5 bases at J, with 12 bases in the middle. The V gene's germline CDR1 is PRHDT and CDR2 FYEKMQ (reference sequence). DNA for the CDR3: TGTGCCAGCAGCCTCCAGGGGTCTACTGAAGCTTTCTTT. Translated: CASSLQGSTEAFF.

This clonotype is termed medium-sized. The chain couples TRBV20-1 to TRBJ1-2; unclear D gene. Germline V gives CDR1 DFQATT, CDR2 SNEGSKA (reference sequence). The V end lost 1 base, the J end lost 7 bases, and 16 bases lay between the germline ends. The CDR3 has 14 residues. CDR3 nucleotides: TGCAGTGCTAGAGGGGGTCCTCGAAGGGTTGGCTACACCTTC. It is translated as CSARGGPRRVGYTF.